These T cell receptor beta chains were read from a single sample in a study of T cell responses to AZD1222 COVID-19 vaccine. The table came from immunoSEQ multiplex PCR; TCRdb's copy has only in-frame clones and leaves some out. Altogether approximately 150,000 clones are present, around 90% being singletons, with the ten largest covering roughly 1.1%. The source was peripheral blood, collected 28 days after the second AZD1222 dose. All receptors come from an adult who received the AZD1222 COVID-19 vaccine. Both conserved end residues are part of each CDR3. A D gene is named only where the DNA matches it firmly. Clone size is given for some rows only: seen once, a few or many times, or a class if the clone is expanded.

j_gene | v_gene | abundance | d_gene | CDR3aa | CDR3nt
TRBJ2-3 | TRBV6-5 | - | - | CASIWTHSTDTQYF | TGTGCCTCTATTTGGACCCATAGCACAGATACGCAGTATTTT
TRBJ2-7 | TRBV5-1 | - | - | CASSLGPGDYEQYF | TGCGCCAGCAGCTTGGGGCCAGGCGACTACGAGCAGTACTTC
TRBJ2-1 | TRBV4-3 | - | - | CASSQEETGSYNEQFF | TGCGCCAGCAGCCAAGAAGAGACAGGTTCTTACAATGAGCAGTTCTTC
TRBJ2-7 | TRBV27 | - | TRBD2 | CASSLSGGPYEQYF | TGTGCCAGCAGTTTAAGCGGGGGGCCCTACGAGCAGTACTTC
TRBJ2-7 | TRBV11-2 | - | TRBD1 | CASSKGSDRDPYEQYF | TGTGCCAGCAGCAAAGGGTCGGACAGGGATCCCTACGAGCAGTACTTC
TRBJ1-5 | TRBV9 | few | - | CASSVLTTDLGADSNQPQHF | TGTGCCAGCAGCGTTCTAACGACAGATCTAGGCGCTGATAGCAATCAGCCCCAGCATTTT
TRBJ1-2 | TRBV7-9 | - | TRBD1 | CASSLGQGAHGYTF | TGTGCCAGCAGCTTAGGCCAGGGGGCGCATGGCTACACCTTC
TRBJ1-5 | TRBV19 | once | TRBD1 | CASTLLPGQLNQPQHF | TGTGCCAGTACCCTTCTTCCGGGACAGCTAAATCAGCCCCAGCATTTT
TRBJ1-6 | TRBV11-2 | - | - | CASSLNNSPLHF | TGTGCCAGCAGCTTAAACAATTCACCCCTCCACTTT
TRBJ2-7 | TRBV4-1 | - | - | CASSQDDLEPYEQYF | TGCGCCAGCAGCCAAGATGATTTGGAACCCTACGAGCAGTACTTC
TRBJ2-1 | TRBV7-9 | - | TRBD2 | CASSFDPGLAGGNNEQFF | TGTGCCAGCAGCTTTGATCCGGGACTAGCGGGGGGGAACAATGAGCAGTTCTTC
TRBJ1-4 | TRBV18 | few | TRBD1 | CASSPNGQGGNEKLFF | TGTGCCAGCTCACCCAACGGACAGGGGGGGAATGAAAAACTGTTTTTT
TRBJ2-1 | TRBV4-2 | - | TRBD2 | CASSQQTSGEYNEQFF | TGTGCCAGCAGCCAACAGACTAGCGGGGAATACAATGAGCAGTTCTTC
TRBJ1-5 | TRBV28 | - | TRBD1 | CASSRVTGGNQPQHF | TGTGCCAGCTCTAGGGTGACAGGGGGAAATCAGCCCCAGCATTTT
TRBJ1-5 | TRBV4-3 | - | - | CASSQNWAPAQPQHF | TGCGCCAGCAGCCAGAACTGGGCCCCGGCGCAGCCCCAGCATTTT
TRBJ1-2 | TRBV30 | - | - | CAWRSVRPIQHGYTF | TGTGCCTGGAGAAGTGTCAGGCCGATTCAGCATGGCTACACCTTC
TRBJ2-7 | TRBV7-9 | - | - | CASSLEGSRSYEQYF | TGTGCCAGCAGCTTAGAAGGGTCCCGCTCCTACGAGCAGTACTTC
TRBJ1-1 | TRBV7-9 | - | - | CASSFSGILNTEAFF | TGTGCCAGCAGCTTCTCAGGGATTTTGAACACTGAAGCTTTCTTT
TRBJ1-4 | TRBV5-4 | - | - | CASSLWGANEKLFF | TGTGCCAGCAGCTTGTGGGGGGCTAATGAAAAACTGTTTTTT
TRBJ1-1 | TRBV14 | - | TRBD1 | CASSQVLRQGRRAFF | TGTGCCAGCAGCCAAGTGCTTAGACAGGGCCGCCGAGCTTTCTTT
TRBJ2-7 | TRBV6-5 | - | TRBD2 | CASRQLGTSGNEQYF | TGTGCCAGCAGACAACTCGGGACTAGCGGAAACGAGCAGTACTTC
TRBJ1-2 | TRBV5-6 | - | - | CASSLVGVRVYYGYTF | TGTGCCAGCAGCTTGGTGGGGGTGAGGGTGTACTATGGCTACACCTTC
TRBJ1-4 | TRBV16 | - | - | CASSDRGSEGEKLFF | TGTGCCAGCAGCGACCGGGGCAGTGAGGGTGAAAAACTGTTTTTT
TRBJ2-2 | TRBV6-5 | medium-sized | TRBD1 | CASRSGTGDTGELFF | TGTGCCAGCAGGTCCGGGACAGGGGACACCGGGGAGCTGTTTTTT
TRBJ1-2 | TRBV4-1 | - | - | CASSQDRDYGYTF | TGCGCCAGCAGCCAAGATAGGGACTATGGCTACACCTTC
TRBJ2-1 | TRBV5-1 | - | - | CASSLGQGSYNEQFF | TGCGCCAGCAGCTTGGGTCAGGGATCCTACAATGAGCAGTTCTTC
TRBJ1-2 | TRBV4-1 | - | - | CASSQTGRNYGYTF | TGCGCCAGCAGCCAAACGGGGAGGAACTATGGCTACACCTTC
TRBJ1-2 | TRBV25-1 | - | - | CASNGGPWGYTF | TGTGCCAGCAACGGGGGCCCTTGGGGCTACACCTTC
TRBJ1-1 | TRBV6-5 | once | - | CASSPRGVVNTEAFF | TGTGCCAGCAGCCCCCGGGGAGTGGTGAACACTGAAGCTTTCTTT
TRBJ1-2 | TRBV30 | few | TRBD1 | CAWSQPVTGEANYGYTF | TGTGCCTGGAGTCAACCGGTCACAGGGGAAGCTAACTATGGCTACACCTTC
TRBJ2-3 | TRBV27 | - | TRBD2 | CASSLLETSGFTDTQYF | TGTGCCAGCAGTTTACTGGAAACTAGCGGATTCACAGATACGCAGTATTTT
TRBJ2-7 | TRBV9 | - | TRBD2 | CASSVEGLIDEQYF | TGTGCCAGCAGCGTAGAGGGACTAATTGACGAGCAGTACTTC
TRBJ2-5 | TRBV14 | - | - | CASSQVLQETQYF | TGTGCCAGCAGCCAAGTGTTGCAAGAGACCCAGTACTTC
TRBJ1-4 | TRBV18 | few | TRBD1 | CASSLGTGTNEKLFF | TGTGCCAGCTCACTTGGGACAGGGACTAATGAAAAACTGTTTTTT
TRBJ1-6 | TRBV6-5 | - | - | CASSYSTQTYNSPLHF | TGTGCCAGCAGTTACTCGACACAGACTTATAATTCACCCCTCCACTTT
TRBJ1-1 | TRBV6-6 | - | - | CASSFSTDTEAFF | TGTGCCAGCAGTTTCTCGACGGACACTGAAGCTTTCTTT